This T cell receptor (beta chain) comes out of a study of cytomegalovirus exposure and HLA in healthy donors. Whole-study context: Among the approximately 380 donors who were genotyped, about 84% fell in the genetic ancestry cluster that is associated with self-reported Caucasian donors. Notes on the study in general: One variant, a missense change in DCLRE1C, was linked in a later analysis to TCR beta V- and J-gene trimming. The study recorded about 160 TCR beta chains that were cytomegalovirus-associated.

PCR amplification relied on 60 Vbeta primers (plus 13 Jbeta primers). Libraries were prepared by immunoSEQ multiplex PCR; TCRdb keeps only in-frame clonotypes and omits some of them. The sample lists about 190,000 clones; about 83% were seen once. To note about this clone: The antigen is unknown.

With V trimmed by 2 bases and J by 4 bases, 7 bases remained unmatched. The CDR3 contains 16 residues. CDR1 MRHNA and CDR2 SNTAGT come from the germline V gene. The sequence derives from a man aged 35 to 55 in good health and CMV-seropositive. Sequencing input: PBMCs. The V and J genes are TRBV6-4 and TRBJ2-3, with 9 bases identical to TRBD1. The CDR3 is CASSDLTGTGPDTQYF. The CDR3 coding sequence is TGTGCCAGCAGTGACCTGACGGGGACAGGGCCAGATACGCAGTATTTT.